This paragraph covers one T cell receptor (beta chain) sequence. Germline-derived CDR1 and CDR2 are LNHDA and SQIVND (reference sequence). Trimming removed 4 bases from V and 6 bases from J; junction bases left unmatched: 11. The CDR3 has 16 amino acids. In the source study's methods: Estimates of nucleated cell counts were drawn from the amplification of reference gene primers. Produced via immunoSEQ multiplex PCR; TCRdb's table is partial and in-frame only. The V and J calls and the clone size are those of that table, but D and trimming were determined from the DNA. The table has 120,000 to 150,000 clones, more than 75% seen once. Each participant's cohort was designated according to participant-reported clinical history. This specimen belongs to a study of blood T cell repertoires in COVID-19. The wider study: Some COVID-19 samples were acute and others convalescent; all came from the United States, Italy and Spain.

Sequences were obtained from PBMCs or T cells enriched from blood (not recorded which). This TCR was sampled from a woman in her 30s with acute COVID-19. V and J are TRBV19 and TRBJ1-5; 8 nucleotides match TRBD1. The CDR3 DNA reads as TGTGCCAGTAGTACAAGGACAGGGCCCGTATCTCAGCCCCAGCATTTT. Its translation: CASSTRTGPVSQPQHF.